These T cell receptor beta chains were read from a single sample in a study of OX40 agonist ivuxolimab in advanced cancers. Produced via immunoSEQ multiplex PCR; TCRdb's table is partial and in-frame only. The sample has 50,000 to 60,000 clones, around nine tenths seen once. Material: CD4+ or CD8+ T cells sorted from blood, obtained in a trial of the OX40 agonist ivuxolimab. Receptor source: an adult with an advanced solid tumor such as melanoma, head and neck, liver or kidney cancer. CDR3s include the opening cysteine and the closing phenylalanine or tryptophan. A D gene is named only where the DNA matches it firmly. Where a row states a size, it is once, few, many or the class of an expanded clone; other rows omit it.

CDR3 protein,CDR3 DNA,D gene,V gene,clone size,J gene
CASSPGLAGGNEQFF,TGCGCCAGCAGCCCGGGACTAGCGGGAGGGAATGAGCAGTTCTTC,TRBD2,TRBV5-1,NA,TRBJ2-1
CASSWGPITDTQYF,TGTGCCAGCAGCTGGGGGCCGATCACAGATACGCAGTATTTT,NA,TRBV27,NA,TRBJ2-3
CATGQGRNYEQYF,TGTGCTACCGGACAGGGGAGGAACTACGAGCAGTACTTC,TRBD1,TRBV10-3,NA,TRBJ2-7
CASRLNALNEKLFF,TGTGCCAGCAGGCTGAACGCGCTTAATGAAAAACTGTTTTTT,NA,TRBV7-2,NA,TRBJ1-4
CASSLPAGSSYNEQFF,TGTGCCAGCAGTTTACCGGCCGGGAGCTCCTACAATGAGCAGTTCTTC,NA,TRBV28,NA,TRBJ2-1
CSVASGTVLEQYF,TGCAGCGTCGCCTCGGGGACAGTCCTTGAGCAGTACTTC,TRBD1,TRBV29-1,NA,TRBJ2-7
CASSKTGRVNIQYF,TGTGCCAGCAGTAAGACAGGGAGGGTAAACATTCAGTACTTC,NA,TRBV6-5,NA,TRBJ2-4
CASSESTSGVLTF,TGCGCCAGCAGTGAGTCGACTTCGGGGGTCCTCACCTTC,NA,TRBV10-1,NA,TRBJ1-2
CASSLDIYNEQFF,TGTGCCAGCAGCTTAGACATCTACAATGAGCAGTTCTTC,NA,TRBV7-2,NA,TRBJ2-1
CASSKAGTSLYNEQFF,TGTGCCAGCAGCAAAGCCGGGACTAGTCTCTACAATGAGCAGTTCTTC,NA,TRBV21-1,NA,TRBJ2-1
CASPPGTGPFGEQFF,TGTGCCAGCCCCCCGGGGACAGGGCCCTTCGGAGAGCAGTTCTTC,TRBD1,TRBV6-1,few,TRBJ2-1
CASSYYYEQYF,TGCGCCAGCAGCTACTACTACGAGCAGTACTTC,NA,TRBV5-1,NA,TRBJ2-7
CAWKRTDTQYF,TGTGCCTGGAAACGAACAGATACGCAGTATTTT,NA,TRBV30,NA,TRBJ2-3